The present T cell receptor (beta chain) was sequenced within a study of early stage breast cancer tumors. Profiling relied on immunoSEQ multiplex PCR, and the TCRdb table lists in-frame clones only, not all of them. The sample has approximately 70,000 clones, less than 90% seen once. A remark on this clone: Its cognate antigen is unknown.

Broader study findings: Tumors had around 2.4-fold higher T cell density than normal breast. In about 90% of the 16 patients, blood comparison separated tumor from normal breast. Commonly generated sequences made up most enriched TCRB sequences shared between patients.

The sample consisted of blood. The source is a person in their 40s with breast cancer.

The CDR3 here is CASSSGEDEQYF. The CDR3 DNA reads as TGTGCCAGCAGTTCGGGAGAAGACGAGCAGTACTTC. The chain recombines TRBV2 with TRBJ2-7; maybe TRBD2 (6 bases). The CDR3 has 12 residues. Germline V CDR1 and CDR2: SNHLY, FYNNEI. The ends were cut back, 5 bases at V and 5 bases at J, with 10 bases in the middle.